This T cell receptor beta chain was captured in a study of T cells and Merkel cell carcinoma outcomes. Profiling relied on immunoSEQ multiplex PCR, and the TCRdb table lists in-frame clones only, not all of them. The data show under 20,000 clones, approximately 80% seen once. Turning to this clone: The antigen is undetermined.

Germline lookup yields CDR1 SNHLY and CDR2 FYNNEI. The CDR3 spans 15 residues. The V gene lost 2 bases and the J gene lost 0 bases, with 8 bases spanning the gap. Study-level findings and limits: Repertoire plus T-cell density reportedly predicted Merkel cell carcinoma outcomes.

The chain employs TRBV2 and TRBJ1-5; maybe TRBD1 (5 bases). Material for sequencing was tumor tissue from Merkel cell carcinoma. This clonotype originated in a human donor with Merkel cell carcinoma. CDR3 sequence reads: CASSETQGSNQPQHF. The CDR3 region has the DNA TGTGCCAGCAGTGAAACCCAGGGTAGCAATCAGCCCCAGCATTTT.